Sequencing of this T cell receptor beta chain was carried out in a study of a mutant IDH1 vaccine in newly diagnosed glioma. Study context: The therapy given earlier, which was standard therapy, consisted of radiotherapy, temozolomide, or both, and most of the patients received both. Study conclusions and caveats: A vaccine-induced immune response developed in roughly 93% of the patients.

Concerning this clone itself: Its antigen is as yet unknown.

The method was immunoSEQ multiplex PCR; TCRdb's version includes in-frame clones alone and lacks a portion of them. This sample carries about 59,000 clones, roughly four fifths of them seen once, and the ten largest clones take 3.8%. J gave up 5 bases and V 1 base, and 7 bases lay outside the gene matches. This CDR3 spans 16 amino acids. Germline lookup yields CDR1 SEHNR and CDR2 FQNEAQ (reference sequence). As to time point: week 47, end of study. All doses held 300 ug of mutant IDH1 20-mer peptide, with topical imiquimod. The vaccination schedule gave patients eight doses in weeks 1, 3, 5, 7, 11, 15, 19 and 23.

The TCR sequence derives from a man aged 25 to 40 with glioma. The sample here was PBMCs, taken from a glioma patient whose treatment included an IDH1 peptide vaccine. This chain links TRBV7-9 with TRBJ2-3; 9 bases are shared with TRBD2. The CDR3 here is CASSLGLAGMGDTQYF. The CDR3 DNA reads TGTGCCAGCAGCTTAGGTCTAGCGGGGATGGGAGATACGCAGTATTTT.